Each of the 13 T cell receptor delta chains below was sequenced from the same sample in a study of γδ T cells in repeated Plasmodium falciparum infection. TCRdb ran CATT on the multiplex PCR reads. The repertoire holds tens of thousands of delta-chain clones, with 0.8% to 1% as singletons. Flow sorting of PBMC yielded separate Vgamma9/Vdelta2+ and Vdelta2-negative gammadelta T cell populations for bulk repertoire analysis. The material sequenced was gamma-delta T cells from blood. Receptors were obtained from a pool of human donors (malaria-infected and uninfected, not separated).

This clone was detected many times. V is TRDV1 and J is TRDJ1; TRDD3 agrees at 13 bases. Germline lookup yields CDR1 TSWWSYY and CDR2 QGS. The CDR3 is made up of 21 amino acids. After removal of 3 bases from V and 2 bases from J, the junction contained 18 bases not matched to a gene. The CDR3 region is CALGEVRGKLGDTPGTDKLIF. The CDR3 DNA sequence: TGTGCTCTTGGGGAGGTTAGGGGTAAACTGGGGGATACGCCGGGGACCGATAAACTCATCTTT.

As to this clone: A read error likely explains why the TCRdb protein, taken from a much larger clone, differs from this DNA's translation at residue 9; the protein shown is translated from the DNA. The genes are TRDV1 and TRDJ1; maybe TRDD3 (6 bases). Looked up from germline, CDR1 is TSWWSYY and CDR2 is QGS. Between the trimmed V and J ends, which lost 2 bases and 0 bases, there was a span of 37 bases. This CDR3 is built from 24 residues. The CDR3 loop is CALGETGLLKRGGDPPINTDKLIF. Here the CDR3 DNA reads TGTGCTCTTGGGGAAACGGGCCTTCTCAAACGTGGAGGGGATCCACCCATAAACACCGATAAACTCATCTTT.

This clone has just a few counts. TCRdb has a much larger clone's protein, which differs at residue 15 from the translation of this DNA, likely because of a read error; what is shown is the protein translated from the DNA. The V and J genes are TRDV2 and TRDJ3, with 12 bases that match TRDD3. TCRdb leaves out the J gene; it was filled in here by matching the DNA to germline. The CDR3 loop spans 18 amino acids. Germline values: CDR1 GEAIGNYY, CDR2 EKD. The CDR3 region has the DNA TGTGCCTGTGACAATACTGGGGGATACTCCTGGGACACCCGAAAGATGTTTTTC. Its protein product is CACDNTGGYSWDTRKMFF.

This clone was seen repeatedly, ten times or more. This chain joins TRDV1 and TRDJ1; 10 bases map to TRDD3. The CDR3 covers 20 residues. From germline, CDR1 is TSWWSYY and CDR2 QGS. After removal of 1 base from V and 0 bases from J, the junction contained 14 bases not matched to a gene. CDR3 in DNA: TGTGCTCTTGGGGAACGGTTATCAGTGCACTGGGGGATTGACACCGATAAACTCATCTTT. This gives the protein CALGERLSVHWGIDTDKLIF.

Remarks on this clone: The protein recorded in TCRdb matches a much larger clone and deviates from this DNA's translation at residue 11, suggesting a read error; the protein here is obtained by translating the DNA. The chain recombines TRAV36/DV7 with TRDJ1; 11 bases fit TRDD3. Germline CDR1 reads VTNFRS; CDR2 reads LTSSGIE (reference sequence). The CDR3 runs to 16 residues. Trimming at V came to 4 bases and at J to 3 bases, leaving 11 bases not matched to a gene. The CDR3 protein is CAVSNTGGYYSDKLIF. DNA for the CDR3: TGTGCTGTGTCCAATACTGGGGGATATTACTCCGATAAACTCATCTTT.

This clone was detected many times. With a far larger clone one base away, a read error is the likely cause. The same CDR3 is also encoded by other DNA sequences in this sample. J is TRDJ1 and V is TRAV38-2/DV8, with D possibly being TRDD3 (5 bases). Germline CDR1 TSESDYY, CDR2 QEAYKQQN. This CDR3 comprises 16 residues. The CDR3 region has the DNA TGTGCTTATAGGAGCGCGCCCTTATCCTGGGCCGATAAACTCATCTTC. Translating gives CAYRSAPLSWADKLIF.

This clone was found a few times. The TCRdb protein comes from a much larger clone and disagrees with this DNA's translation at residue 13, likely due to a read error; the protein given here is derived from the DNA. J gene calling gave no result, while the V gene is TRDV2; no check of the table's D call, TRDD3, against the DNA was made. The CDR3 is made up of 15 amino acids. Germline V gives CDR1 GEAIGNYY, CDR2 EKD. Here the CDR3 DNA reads TGTGCCTGTGACCTGCTGGGGGATAATGCCGATAAACCCATCTTT. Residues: CACDLLGDNADKPIF.

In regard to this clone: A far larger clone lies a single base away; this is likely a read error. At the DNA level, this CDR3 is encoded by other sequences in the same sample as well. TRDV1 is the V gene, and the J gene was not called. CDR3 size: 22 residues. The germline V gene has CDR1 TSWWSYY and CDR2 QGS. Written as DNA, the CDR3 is TGTGCTCTTGGGAAGACCCCATTCTTCCTCACCAATTTAGCGTCTCCAACCGATAAACTCATCTTC. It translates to CALGKTPFFLTNLASPTDKLIF.

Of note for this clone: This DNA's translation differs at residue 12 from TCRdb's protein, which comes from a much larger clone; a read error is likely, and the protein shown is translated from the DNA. The CDR3 nucleotides are TGTGCTCTTGGGGAACTAAAGAGTTTTCGGTACGCCGATAAACTCATCTTT. This encodes CALGELKSFRYADKLIF. The chain links TRDV1 to TRDJ1; D not certain. The CDR3 has 17 amino acids. Trimming took off 0 bases at V and 3 bases at J, with 17 bases between the two ends. Germline CDR1 is TSWWSYY and CDR2 is QGS.

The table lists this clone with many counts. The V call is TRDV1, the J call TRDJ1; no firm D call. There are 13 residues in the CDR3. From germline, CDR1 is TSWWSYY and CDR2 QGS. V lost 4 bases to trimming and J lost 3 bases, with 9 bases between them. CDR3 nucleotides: TGTGCTCTTGGGGTGACTGAAGCCGATAAACTCATCTTT. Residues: CALGVTEADKLIF.

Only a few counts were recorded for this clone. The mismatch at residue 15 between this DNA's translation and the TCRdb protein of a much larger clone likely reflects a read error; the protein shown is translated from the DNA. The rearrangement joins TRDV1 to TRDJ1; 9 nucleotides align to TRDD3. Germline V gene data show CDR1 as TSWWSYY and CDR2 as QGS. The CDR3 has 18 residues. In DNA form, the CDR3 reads TGTGCTCTTGGGGAATTCGCCTGGGGGATGAAGACGACCGATAGACTCATCTTT. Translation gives CALGEFAWGMKTTDRLIF.

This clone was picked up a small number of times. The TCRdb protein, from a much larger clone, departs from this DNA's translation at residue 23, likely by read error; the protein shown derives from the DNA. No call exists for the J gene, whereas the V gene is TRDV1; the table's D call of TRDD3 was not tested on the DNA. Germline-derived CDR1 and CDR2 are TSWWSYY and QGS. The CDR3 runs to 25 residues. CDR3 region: CALGESSTPMRPRLGSAHPADKPIF. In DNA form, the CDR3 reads TGTGCTCTTGGGGAATCCAGCACTCCTATGAGGCCCCGACTGGGGTCGGCTCATCCGGCTGATAAACCCATCTTT.

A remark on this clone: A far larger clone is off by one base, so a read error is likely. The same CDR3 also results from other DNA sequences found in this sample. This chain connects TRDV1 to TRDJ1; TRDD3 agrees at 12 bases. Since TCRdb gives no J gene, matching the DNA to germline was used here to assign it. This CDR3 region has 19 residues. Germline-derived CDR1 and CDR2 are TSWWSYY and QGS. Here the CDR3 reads CALGERILLYWGIQGELIF. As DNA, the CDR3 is TGCGCTCTTGGGGAACGTATCCTTTTGTACTGGGGGATACAGGGAGAACTCATCTTT.